This T cell receptor (beta chain) appears in the sequencing data of a study of blood T cell repertoires in COVID-19. Background on the study: Acute and convalescent COVID-19 samples came from the United States, Italy and Spain.

Clones were read by immunoSEQ multiplex PCR, and TCRdb kept only the in-frame ones, dropping some. The sample lists more than 140,000 clones; 88% were seen once. The V end lost 0 bases, the J end lost 6 bases, and 11 bases lay between the germline ends. Germline CDR1 is ENHRY and CDR2 is SYGVKD. CDR3 length equals 14 residues. The V gene is TRBV10-3, the J gene TRBJ1-1; perhaps TRBD1 as D (5 bases). The clonotype originates from a woman aged 60-75 years with acute or convalescent COVID-19. Sequences were obtained from peripheral blood. The CDR3 is CAISESSGASEAFF. In DNA, the CDR3 is TGTGCCATCAGTGAGTCCTCTGGGGCCTCTGAAGCTTTCTTT.